These 3 T cell receptor beta chains were sequenced from one sample in a study of response to subunit inactivated influenza vaccine. MiXCR, run by TCRdb on the RT-PCR reads, gives a single entry per CDR3 protein. The sample comprises 180,000 or so distinct CDR3 sequences, 10% to 15% of which are singletons, and around 32% rests with the top ten. This sample also appeared in a second study, on T cells expressing NK-cell markers. That report adds: UMIs accompanied the 5'RACE template switching by which TCR beta cDNA was made.

Here the sequenced sample was CD8+ T cells sorted from PBMCs, taken 11 to 12 days after vaccination. These receptor sequences come from a man aged 50 to 60 who received an inactivated influenza vaccine.

The gene calls are TRBV6-1 and TRBJ1-1; no firm D call. The CDR3 is 14 residues long. V lost 5 bases and J 0 bases, leaving 10 bases between the germline ends. In germline, CDR1 is MNHNS, CDR2 SASEGT. CDR3 protein: CASSLRTLNTEAFF. The CDR3 region has the DNA TGTGCCAGCAGTCTTAGGACGTTGAACACTGAAGCTTTCTTT.

This clonotype showed up just a few times. V usage is TRBV6-5 and J usage is TRBJ2-5; TRBD2 matches at 11 bases. With V trimmed by 4 bases and J by 3 bases, 13 bases remained unmatched. The CDR3 spans 18 residues. The germline V gene encodes CDR1 MNHEY and CDR2 SVGAGI. Here the CDR3 DNA reads TGTGCCAGCAGTTTTTTTAGCGGGGGGGCCGTGACTGAAGAGACCCAGTACTTC. Amino acids: CASSFFSGGAVTEETQYF.

This clonotype was observed a handful of times. The rearrangement joins TRBV6-1 to TRBJ1-1; no clear D. The germline gives CDR1 MNHNS, CDR2 SASEGT. Trimming stripped 2 bases from V and 0 bases from J, with 4 bases between. The CDR3 length is 13 residues. CDR3 bases: TGTGCCAGCAGTGAACGGATGAACACTGAAGCTTTCTTT. Amino acids: CASSERMNTEAFF.